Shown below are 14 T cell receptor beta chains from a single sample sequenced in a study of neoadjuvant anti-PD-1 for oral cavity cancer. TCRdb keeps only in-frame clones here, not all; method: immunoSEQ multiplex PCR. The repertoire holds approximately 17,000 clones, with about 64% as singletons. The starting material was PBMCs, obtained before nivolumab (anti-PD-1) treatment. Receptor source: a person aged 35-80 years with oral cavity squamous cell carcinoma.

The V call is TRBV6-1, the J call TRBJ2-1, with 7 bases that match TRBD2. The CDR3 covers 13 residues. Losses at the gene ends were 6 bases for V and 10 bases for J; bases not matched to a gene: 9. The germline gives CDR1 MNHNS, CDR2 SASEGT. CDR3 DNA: TGTGCCAGCAGCGACGCCCCGGGACTAGAGCAGTTCTTC. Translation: CASSDAPGLEQFF.

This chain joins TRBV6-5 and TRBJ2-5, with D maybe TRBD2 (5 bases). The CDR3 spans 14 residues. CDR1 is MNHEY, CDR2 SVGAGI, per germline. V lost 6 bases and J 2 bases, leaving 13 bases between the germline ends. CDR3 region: CASSPSRGQETQYF. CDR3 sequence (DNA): TGTGCCAGCAGCCCGTCTCGGGGTCAAGAGACCCAGTACTTC.

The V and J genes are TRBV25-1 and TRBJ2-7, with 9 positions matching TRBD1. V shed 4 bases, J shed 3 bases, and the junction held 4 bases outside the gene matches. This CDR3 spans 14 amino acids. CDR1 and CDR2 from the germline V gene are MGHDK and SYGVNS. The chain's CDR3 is CASSVTGGDYEQYF. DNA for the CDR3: TGTGCCAGCAGTGTCACAGGGGGCGACTACGAGCAGTACTTC.

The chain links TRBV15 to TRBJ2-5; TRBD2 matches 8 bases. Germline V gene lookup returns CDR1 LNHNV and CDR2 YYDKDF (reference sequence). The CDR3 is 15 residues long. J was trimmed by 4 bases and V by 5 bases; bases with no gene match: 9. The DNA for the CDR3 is TGTGCCACCAGCCCATACGGGGGGGCCCGAGAGACCCAGTACTTC. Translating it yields CATSPYGGARETQYF.

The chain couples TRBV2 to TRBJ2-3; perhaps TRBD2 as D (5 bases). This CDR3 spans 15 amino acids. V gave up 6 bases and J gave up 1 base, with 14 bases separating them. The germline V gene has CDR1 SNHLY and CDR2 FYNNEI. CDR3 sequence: CASRVGNLGTDTQYF. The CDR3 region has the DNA TGTGCCAGCAGGGTCGGGAATCTCGGCACAGATACGCAGTATTTT. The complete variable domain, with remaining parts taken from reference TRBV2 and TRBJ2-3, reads EPEVTQTPSHQVTQMGQEVILRCVPISNHLYFYWYRQILGQKVEFLVSFYNNEISEKSEIFDDQFSVERPDGSNFTLKIRSTKLEDSAMYFCASRVGNLGTDTQYFGPGTRLTVL.

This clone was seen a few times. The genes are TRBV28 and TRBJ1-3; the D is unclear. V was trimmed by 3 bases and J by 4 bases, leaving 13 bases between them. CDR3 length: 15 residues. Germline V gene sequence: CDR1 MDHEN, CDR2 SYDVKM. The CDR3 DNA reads TGTGCCAGCAGTTTGGTACAGAATGCCGGAAACACCATATATTTT. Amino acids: CASSLVQNAGNTIYF.

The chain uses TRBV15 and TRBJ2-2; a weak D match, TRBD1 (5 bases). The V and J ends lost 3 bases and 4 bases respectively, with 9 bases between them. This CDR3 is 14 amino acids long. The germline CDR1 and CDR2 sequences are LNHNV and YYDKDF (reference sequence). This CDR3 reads CATSRTVGTGELFF. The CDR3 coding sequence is TGTGCCACCAGCAGGACAGTGGGCACCGGGGAGCTGTTTTTT.

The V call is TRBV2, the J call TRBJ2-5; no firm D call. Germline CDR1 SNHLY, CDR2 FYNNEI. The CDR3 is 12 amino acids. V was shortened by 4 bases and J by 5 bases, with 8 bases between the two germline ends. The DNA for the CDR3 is TGTGCCAGCAGTGTCAACCGGGAGACCCAGTACTTC. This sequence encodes CASSVNRETQYF.

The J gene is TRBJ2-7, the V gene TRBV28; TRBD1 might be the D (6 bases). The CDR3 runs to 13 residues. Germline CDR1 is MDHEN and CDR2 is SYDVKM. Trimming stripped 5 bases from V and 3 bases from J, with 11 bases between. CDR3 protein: CASSPAQGYEQYF. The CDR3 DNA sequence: TGTGCCAGCAGTCCCGCACAGGGCTACGAGCAGTACTTC.

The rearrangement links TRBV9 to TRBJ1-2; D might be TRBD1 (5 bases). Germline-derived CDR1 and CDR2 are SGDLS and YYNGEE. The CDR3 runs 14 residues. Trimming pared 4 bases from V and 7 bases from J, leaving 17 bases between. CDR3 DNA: TGTGCCAGCAGCCCCATAAGCGGGCAGGGTGGCTACACCTTC. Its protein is CASSPISGQGGYTF.

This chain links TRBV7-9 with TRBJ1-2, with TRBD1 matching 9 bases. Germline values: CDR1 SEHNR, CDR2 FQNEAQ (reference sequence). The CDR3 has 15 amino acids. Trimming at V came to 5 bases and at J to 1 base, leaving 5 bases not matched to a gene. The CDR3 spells CASSHRDRVNYGYTF. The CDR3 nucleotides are TGTGCCAGCAGCCATCGGGACAGGGTTAACTATGGCTACACCTTC.

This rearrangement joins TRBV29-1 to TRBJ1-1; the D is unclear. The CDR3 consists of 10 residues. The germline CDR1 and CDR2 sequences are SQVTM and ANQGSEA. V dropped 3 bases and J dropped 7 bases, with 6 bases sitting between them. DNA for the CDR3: TGCAGCGTTGATGGTTATGAAGCTTTCTTT. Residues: CSVDGYEAFF.

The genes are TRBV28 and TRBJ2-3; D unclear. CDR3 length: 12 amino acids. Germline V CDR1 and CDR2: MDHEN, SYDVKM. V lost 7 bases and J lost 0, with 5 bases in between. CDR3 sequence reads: CASTRSTDTQYF. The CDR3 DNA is TGTGCCAGCACCCGAAGCACAGATACGCAGTATTTT.

Written as DNA, the CDR3 is TGTGCCATCACCACAGGGTGGGGAGAGACCCAGTACTTC. This gives the protein CAITTGWGETQYF. This chain uses TRBV10-3 with TRBJ2-5, with D perhaps TRBD1 (6 bases). Germline CDR1 is ENHRY and CDR2 is SYGVKD. V was trimmed by 7 bases and J by 4 bases, leaving 13 bases between them. This CDR3 is 13 amino acids long.